This T cell receptor beta chain appears in the sequencing data of a study of glioma-infiltrating T cells after dendritic cell vaccination. Study information: At biweekly intervals, patients got three intradermal dendritic cell vaccine injections.

Amplification used 60 V beta primers and 13 J beta primers. Sequencing was performed with immunoSEQ multiplex PCR; in TCRdb, only in-frame clones are kept and a portion is missing. The table lists roughly 100,000 clones, around 87% of them singletons. Time point noted: after dendritic cell vaccination, including at tumor progression/relapse. Only patients with spare fresh-frozen tumor and over two years of follow-up were included. Material: blood, obtained after dendritic cell vaccination. This TCR derives from a human donor with glioblastoma.

The CDR3 spells CASSRAMNTEAFF. CDR3 sequence (DNA): TGTGCCAGTAGTAGAGCGATGAACACTGAAGCTTTCTTT. The chain uses TRBV19 and TRBJ1-1, with D uncertain. This CDR3 is built from 13 residues. Germline values: CDR1 LNHDA, CDR2 SQIVND (reference sequence). Trimming cost V 4 bases and J 0 bases, with 6 bases left between them.